The entry below gives a single T cell receptor (beta chain) sequence along with its context. Its matching antigen is unknown. These data come from a study of T cell repertoires in cytomegalovirus infection. General study results and limits: There were carriers of CMV plus the relevant HLA, and cumulative public TCR beta family frequency identified them.

CDR3 length equals 17 residues. V was shortened by 0 bases and J by 1 base, with 15 bases between the two germline ends. CDR1 and CDR2 (germline): SGHTA, FQGNSA. TCRdb itself ran the reads through MiXCR, one entry per CDR3 protein. Of some 220,000 distinct CDR3 sequences listed, around 6.6% are singletons. This TCR came from a human donor in good health (CMV status not recorded). Some clones in this sample may be carry-over from other donors' samples. The chain recombines TRBV7-2 with TRBJ2-5; no clear D. The sequenced sample consisted of PBMCs. This CDR3 is CASSLAHLKVRQETQYF. In DNA form, the CDR3 reads TGTGCCAGCAGCTTAGCGCACCTTAAAGTACGCCAAGAGACCCAGTACTTC.